Reported below is one TCR beta chain. Methods used by the authors: Cell counts per sample came from amplifying reference gene primers. Assay: immunoSEQ multiplex PCR; the TCRdb copy retains only in-frame clones and omits some. That table supplies the V and J calls and clone size; D and trimming were determined from the DNA. The sample has under 300,000 clones, 85% to 90% seen once. The data derive from a study of blood T cell repertoires in COVID-19. Study summary: Both acute and convalescent COVID-19 samples were obtained from the United States, Italy and Spain. T cells, B-cell-depleted T cells, or PBMCs supplied cDNA or gDNA.

Germline V lookup: CDR1 MDHEN, CDR2 SYDVKM. The trim removed 6 bases at V and 4 bases at J, leaving 6 bases unmatched. The length of the CDR3 is 15 residues. The V call is TRBV28, the J call TRBJ2-7; the match to TRBD2 covers 13 bases. Sequencing was performed on peripheral blood. The sequence was collected from a man between 60 and 75 years old with acute or convalescent COVID-19. The CDR3 nucleotides are TGTGCCAGCAGACCTAGACTAGCGGGAGGATACGAGCAGTACTTC. Translating gives CASRPRLAGGYEQYF.